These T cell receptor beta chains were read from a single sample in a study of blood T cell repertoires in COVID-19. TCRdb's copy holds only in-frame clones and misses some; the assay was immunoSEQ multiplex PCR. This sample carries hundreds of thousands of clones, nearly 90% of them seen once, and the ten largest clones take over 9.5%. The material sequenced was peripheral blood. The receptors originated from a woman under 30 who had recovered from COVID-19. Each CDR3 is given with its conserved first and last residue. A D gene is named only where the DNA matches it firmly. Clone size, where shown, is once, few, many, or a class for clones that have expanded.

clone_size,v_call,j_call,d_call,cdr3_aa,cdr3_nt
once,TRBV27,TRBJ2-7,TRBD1,CASSPHGVGGTYEQYF,TGTGCCAGCAGTCCTCACGGGGTAGGGGGCACGTACGAGCAGTACTTC
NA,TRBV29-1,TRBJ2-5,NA,CSVGAGVKETQYF,TGCAGCGTGGGCGCCGGGGTCAAAGAGACCCAGTACTTC
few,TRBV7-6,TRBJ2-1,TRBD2,CASSPGLAAYDEQFF,TGTGCCAGCAGCCCGGGACTAGCGGCCTATGATGAGCAGTTCTTC
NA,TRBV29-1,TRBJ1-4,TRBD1,CSVQVQGGEKLFF,TGCAGCGTCCAAGTACAGGGGGGGGAAAAACTGTTTTTT
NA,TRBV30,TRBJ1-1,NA,CAWSPDRTYTEAFF,TGTGCCTGGAGCCCCGACAGAACATACACTGAAGCTTTCTTT
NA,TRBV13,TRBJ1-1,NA,CASSLERPTTEAFF,TGTGCCAGCAGCTTAGAGCGCCCCACCACTGAAGCTTTCTTT
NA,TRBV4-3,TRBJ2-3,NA,CASSQDWRNTDTQYF,TGCGCCAGCAGCCAAGATTGGCGGAACACAGATACGCAGTATTTT
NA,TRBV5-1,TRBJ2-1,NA,CASSGGGVGNEQFF,TGCGCCAGCAGCGGAGGTGGGGTGGGGAATGAGCAGTTCTTC
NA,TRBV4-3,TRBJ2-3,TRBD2,CASSYGTSGTGTDTQYF,TGCGCCAGCAGCTACGGGACTAGCGGGACGGGGACAGATACGCAGTATTTT
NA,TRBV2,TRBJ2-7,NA,CASRGRGSYEQYF,TGTGCCAGCCGGGGCAGGGGTTCCTACGAGCAGTACTTC
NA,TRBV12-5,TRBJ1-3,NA,CASGWGAGNTIYF,TGTGCTAGTGGTTGGGGGGCTGGAAACACCATATATTTT
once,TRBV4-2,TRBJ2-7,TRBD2,CASSLGLPGLGAYEQYF,TGTGCCAGCAGCCTCGGATTGCCGGGACTAGGGGCCTACGAGCAGTACTTC
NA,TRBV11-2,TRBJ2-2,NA,CASSLVVTVNTGELFF,TGTGCCAGCAGCTTAGTTGTGACAGTGAACACCGGGGAGCTGTTTTTT
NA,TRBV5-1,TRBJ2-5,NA,CASSLGAEETQYF,TGCGCCAGCAGCTTGGGAGCGGAAGAGACCCAGTACTTC
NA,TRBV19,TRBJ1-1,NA,CASSPPGRVGTEAFF,TGTGCCAGTAGTCCCCCCGGCAGGGTTGGAACTGAAGCTTTCTTT
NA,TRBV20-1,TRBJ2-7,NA,CSASYRQYEQYF,TGCAGTGCTAGTTACAGACAATACGAGCAGTACTTC
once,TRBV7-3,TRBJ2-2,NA,CASSPRGNTGELFF,TGTGCCAGCAGCCCGCGGGGGAACACCGGGGAGCTGTTTTTT
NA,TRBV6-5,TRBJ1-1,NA,CASSWTVDTEAFF,TGTGCCAGCAGCTGGACAGTTGACACTGAAGCTTTCTTT
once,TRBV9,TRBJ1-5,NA,CASSEGFNQPQHF,TGTGCCAGCAGCGAGGGGTTCAATCAGCCCCAGCATTTT
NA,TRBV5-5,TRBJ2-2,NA,CASSLMTIRGELFF,TGTGCCAGCAGCTTGATGACAATCCGCGGGGAGCTGTTTTTT
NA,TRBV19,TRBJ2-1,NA,CASSITAYNEQFF,TGTGCCAGTAGTATTACTGCCTACAATGAGCAGTTCTTC
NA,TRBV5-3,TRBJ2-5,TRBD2,CAVLTSGQETQYF,TGTGCCGTCCTGACTAGCGGCCAAGAGACCCAGTACTTC
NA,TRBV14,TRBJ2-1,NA,CASTVKGGGLAYNEQFF,TGTGCCAGCACCGTAAAGGGGGGGGGACTCGCCTACAATGAGCAGTTCTTC
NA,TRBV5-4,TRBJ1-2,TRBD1,CASSGDRALNYGYTF,TGTGCCAGCAGCGGGGACAGGGCTCTTAACTATGGCTACACCTTC
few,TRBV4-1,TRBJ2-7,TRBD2,CASSQAMGLDSEQYF,TGCGCCAGCAGCCAAGCGATGGGACTAGACAGCGAGCAGTACTTC
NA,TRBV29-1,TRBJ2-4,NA,CSAGGSGNIQYF,TGCAGCGCCGGGGGTAGCGGAAACATTCAGTACTTC
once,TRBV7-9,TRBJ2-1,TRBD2,CASSPGTSGIMSSYNEQFF,TGTGCCAGCAGCCCCGGGACTAGCGGGATTATGAGCTCCTACAATGAGCAGTTCTTC
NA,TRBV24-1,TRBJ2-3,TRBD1,CATSEGGQGGTDTQYF,TGTGCCACCAGTGAGGGAGGACAGGGCGGCACAGATACGCAGTATTTT
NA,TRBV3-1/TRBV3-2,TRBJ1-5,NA,CASSQEGWGQGQPQHF,TGTGCCAGCAGCCAAGAAGGATGGGGGCAGGGGCAGCCCCAGCATTTT
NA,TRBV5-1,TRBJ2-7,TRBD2,CASSLGPGGNEQYF,TGCGCCAGCAGCTTGGGTCCGGGAGGGAACGAGCAGTACTTC
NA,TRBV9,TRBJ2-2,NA,CASSVVRQANTGELFF,TGTGCCAGCAGCGTAGTCCGACAAGCGAACACCGGGGAGCTGTTTTTT
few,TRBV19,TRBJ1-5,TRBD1,CASSRGTGGFSNQPQHF,TGTGCCAGTAGTCGCGGGACAGGGGGCTTTAGCAATCAGCCCCAGCATTTT
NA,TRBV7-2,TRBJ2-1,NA,CASSLAGGPYNEQFF,TGTGCCAGCAGCTTAGCGGGAGGCCCCTACAATGAGCAGTTCTTC
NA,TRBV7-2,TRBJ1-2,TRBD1,CASSPITGADGYGYTF,TGTGCCAGCAGCCCTATTACAGGGGCAGACGGCTATGGCTACACCTTC
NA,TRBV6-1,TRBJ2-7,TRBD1,CASSDIGTDYEQYF,TGTGCCAGCAGTGATATCGGGACAGACTACGAGCAGTACTTC
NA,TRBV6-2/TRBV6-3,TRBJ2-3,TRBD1,CASSMDRVQPDTQYF,TGTGCCAGCAGCATGGACAGGGTTCAGCCAGATACGCAGTATTTT
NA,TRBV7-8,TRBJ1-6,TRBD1,CASSTQGISNSPLHF,TGTGCCAGCAGCACACAGGGGATAAGTAATTCACCCCTCCACTTT
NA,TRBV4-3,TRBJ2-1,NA,CASSPREIPYNEQFF,TGCGCCAGCAGCCCACGGGAAATCCCCTACAATGAGCAGTTCTTC
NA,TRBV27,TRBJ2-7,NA,CASSFGQPYEQYF,TGTGCCAGCAGTTTTGGACAGCCCTACGAGCAGTACTTC
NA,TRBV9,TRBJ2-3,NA,CASSGGSSSTDTQYF,TGTGCCAGCAGCGGCGGATCCTCTAGCACAGATACGCAGTATTTT
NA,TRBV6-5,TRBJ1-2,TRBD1,CASRTPGQVDGYTF,TGTGCCAGCAGAACTCCGGGACAGGTGGATGGCTACACCTTC
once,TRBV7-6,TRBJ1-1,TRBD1,CASSSGQDSLNTEAFF,TGTGCCAGCAGCTCCGGACAGGATAGTTTGAACACTGAAGCTTTCTTT
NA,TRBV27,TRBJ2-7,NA,CASSYSVVGYYEQYF,TGTGCCAGCAGTTATAGCGTAGTCGGGTACTACGAGCAGTACTTC
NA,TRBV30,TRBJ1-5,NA,CAWSIQNNQPQHF,TGTGCCTGGAGTATACAGAACAATCAGCCCCAGCATTTT
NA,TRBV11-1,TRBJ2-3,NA,CASSLDVAVSTDTQYF,TGTGCCAGCAGCTTAGACGTGGCAGTTAGCACAGATACGCAGTATTTT
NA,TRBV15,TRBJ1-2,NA,CATSSWTTNYGYTF,TGTGCCACCAGCAGTTGGACAACTAACTATGGCTACACCTTC
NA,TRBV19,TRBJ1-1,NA,CASSNEGGTEAFF,TGTGCCAGTAGTAACGAGGGGGGGACTGAAGCTTTCTTT
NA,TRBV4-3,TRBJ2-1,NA,CASSQELGGFNEQFF,TGCGCCAGCAGCCAGGAACTCGGGGGTTTCAATGAGCAGTTCTTC
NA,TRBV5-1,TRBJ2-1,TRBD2,CASSLERGDYNEQFF,TGCGCCAGCAGCTTGGAGCGGGGGGACTACAATGAGCAGTTCTTC
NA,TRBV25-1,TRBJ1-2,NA,CASSGAQWVLHRGYTF,TGTGCCAGCAGTGGGGCACAGTGGGTCCTTCATCGCGGCTACACCTTC
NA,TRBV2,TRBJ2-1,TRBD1,CASRSEGASYNEQFF,TGTGCCAGCAGGTCCGAGGGGGCTTCCTACAATGAGCAGTTCTTC
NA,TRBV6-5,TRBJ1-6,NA,CASSSLGNSPLHF,TGTGCCAGCAGTTCTCTCGGTAATTCGCCCCTCCACTTT
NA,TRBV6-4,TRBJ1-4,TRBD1,CASSATGNNEKLFF,TGTGCCAGCAGTGCGACAGGGAACAATGAAAAACTGTTTTTT
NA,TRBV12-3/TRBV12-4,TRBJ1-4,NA,CASSTAVWEKLFF,TGTGCCAGCAGTACAGCCGTTTGGGAAAAACTGTTTTTT
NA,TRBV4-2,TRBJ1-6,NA,CASSQGARNSPLHF,TGTGCCAGCAGCCAGGGGGCCCGTAATTCACCCCTCCACTTT